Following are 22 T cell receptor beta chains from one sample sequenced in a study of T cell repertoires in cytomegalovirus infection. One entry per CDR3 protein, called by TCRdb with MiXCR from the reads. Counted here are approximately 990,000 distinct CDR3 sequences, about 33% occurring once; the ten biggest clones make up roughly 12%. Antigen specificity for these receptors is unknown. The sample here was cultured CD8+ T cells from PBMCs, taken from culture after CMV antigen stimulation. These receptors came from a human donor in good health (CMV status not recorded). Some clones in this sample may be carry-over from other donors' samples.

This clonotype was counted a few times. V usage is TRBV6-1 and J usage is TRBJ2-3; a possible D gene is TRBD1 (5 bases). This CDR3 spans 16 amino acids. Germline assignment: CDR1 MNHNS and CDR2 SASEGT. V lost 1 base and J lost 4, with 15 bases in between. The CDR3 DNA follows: TGTGCCAGCAGTGAAGTCCCAGGGCTACGACCAGATACGCAGTATTTT. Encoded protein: CASSEVPGLRPDTQYF.

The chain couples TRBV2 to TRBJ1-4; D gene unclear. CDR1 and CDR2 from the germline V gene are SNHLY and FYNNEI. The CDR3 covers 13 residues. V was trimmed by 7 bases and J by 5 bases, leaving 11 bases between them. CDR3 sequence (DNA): TGTGCCAGCAAAGAGGTCATGAATGAAAAACTGTTTTTT. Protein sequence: CASKEVMNEKLFF. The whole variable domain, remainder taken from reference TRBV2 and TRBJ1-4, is EPEVTQTPSHQVTQMGQEVILRCVPISNHLYFYWYRQILGQKVEFLVSFYNNEISEKSEIFDDQFSVERPDGSNFTLKIRSTKLEDSAMYFCASKEVMNEKLFFGSGTQLSVL.

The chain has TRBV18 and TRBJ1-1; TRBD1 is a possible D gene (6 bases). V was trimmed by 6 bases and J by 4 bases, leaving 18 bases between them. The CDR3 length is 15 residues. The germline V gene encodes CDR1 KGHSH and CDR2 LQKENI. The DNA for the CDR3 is TGTGCCAGCTCCCCTGACAGGTCGGGGATCACTGAAGCTTTCTTT. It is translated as CASSPDRSGITEAFF.

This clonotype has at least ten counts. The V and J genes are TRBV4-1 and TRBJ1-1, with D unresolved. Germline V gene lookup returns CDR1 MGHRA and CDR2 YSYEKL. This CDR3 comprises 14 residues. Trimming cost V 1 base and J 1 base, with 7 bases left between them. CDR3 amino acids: CASSQGPGNTEAFF. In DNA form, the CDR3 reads TGCGCCAGCAGCCAAGGCCCCGGGAACACTGAAGCTTTCTTT.

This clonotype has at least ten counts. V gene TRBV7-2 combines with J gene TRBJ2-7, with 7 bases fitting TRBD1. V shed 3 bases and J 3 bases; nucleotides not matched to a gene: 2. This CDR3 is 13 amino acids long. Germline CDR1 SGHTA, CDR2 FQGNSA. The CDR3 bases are TGTGCCAGCAGCTTCCCAGGGGGCTACGAGCAGTACTTC. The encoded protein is CASSFPGGYEQYF.

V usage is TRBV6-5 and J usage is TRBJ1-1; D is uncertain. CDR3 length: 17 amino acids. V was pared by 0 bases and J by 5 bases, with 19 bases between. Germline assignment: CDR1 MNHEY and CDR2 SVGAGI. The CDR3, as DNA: TGTGCCAGCAGTTACTCGATGGCCAGGCCGGAATGGACTGAAGCTTTCTTT. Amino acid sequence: CASSYSMARPEWTEAFF.

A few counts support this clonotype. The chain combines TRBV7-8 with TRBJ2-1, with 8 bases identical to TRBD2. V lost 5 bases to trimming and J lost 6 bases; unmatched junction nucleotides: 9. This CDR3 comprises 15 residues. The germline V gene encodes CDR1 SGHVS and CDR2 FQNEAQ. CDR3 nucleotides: TGTGCCAGCAGCCTCTACTCGGGGGGGCCCAATGAGCAGTTCTTC. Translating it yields CASSLYSGGPNEQFF.

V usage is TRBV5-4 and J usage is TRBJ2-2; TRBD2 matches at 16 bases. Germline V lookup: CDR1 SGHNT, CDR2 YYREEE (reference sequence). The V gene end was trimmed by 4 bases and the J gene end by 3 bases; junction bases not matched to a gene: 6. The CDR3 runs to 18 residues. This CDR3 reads CASSQGLAGGPDTGELFF. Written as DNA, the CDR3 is TGTGCCAGCAGCCAGGGACTAGCGGGGGGGCCGGACACCGGGGAGCTGTTTTTT.

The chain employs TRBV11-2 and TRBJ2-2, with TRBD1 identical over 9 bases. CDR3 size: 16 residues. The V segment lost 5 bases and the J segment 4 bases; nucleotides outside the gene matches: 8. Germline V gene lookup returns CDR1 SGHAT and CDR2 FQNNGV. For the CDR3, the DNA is TGTGCCAGCAGCCAAGGACAGGGGCAACCCACCGGGGAGCTGTTTTTT. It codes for CASSQGQGQPTGELFF.

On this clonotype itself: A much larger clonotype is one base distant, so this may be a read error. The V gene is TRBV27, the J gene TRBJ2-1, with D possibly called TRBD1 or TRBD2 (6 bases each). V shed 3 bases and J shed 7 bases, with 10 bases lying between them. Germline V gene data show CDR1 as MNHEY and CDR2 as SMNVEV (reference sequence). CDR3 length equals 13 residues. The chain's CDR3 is CASSFGGQNEQFF. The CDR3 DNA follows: TGTGCCAGCAGTTTTGGGGGGCAAAATGAGCAGTTCTTC.

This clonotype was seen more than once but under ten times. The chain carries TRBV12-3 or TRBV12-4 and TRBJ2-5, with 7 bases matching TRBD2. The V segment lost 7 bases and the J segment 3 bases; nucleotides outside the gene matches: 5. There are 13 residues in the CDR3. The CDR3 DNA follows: TGTGCCAGCACCAGGGAGGGAAAAGAGACCCAGTACTTC. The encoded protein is CASTREGKETQYF.

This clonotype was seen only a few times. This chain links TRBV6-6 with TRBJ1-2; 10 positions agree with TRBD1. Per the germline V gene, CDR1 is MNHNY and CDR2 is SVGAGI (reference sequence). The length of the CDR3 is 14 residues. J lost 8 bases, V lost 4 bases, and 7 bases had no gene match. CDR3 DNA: TGTGCCAGCAGTTTATCCGGGACAGGGGACGGCTACACCTTC. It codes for CASSLSGTGDGYTF.

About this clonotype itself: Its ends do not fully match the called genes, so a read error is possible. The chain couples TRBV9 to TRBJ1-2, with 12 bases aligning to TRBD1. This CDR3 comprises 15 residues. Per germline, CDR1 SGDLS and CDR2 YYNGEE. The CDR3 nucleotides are TGTGCCAACAGCGTAGGGACAGGGGGCAACTATGGCTACACCTTC. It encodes CANSVGTGGNYGYTF.

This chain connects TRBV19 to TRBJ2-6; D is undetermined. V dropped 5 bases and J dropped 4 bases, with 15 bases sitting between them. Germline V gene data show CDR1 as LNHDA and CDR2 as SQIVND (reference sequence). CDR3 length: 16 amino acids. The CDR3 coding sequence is TGTGCCAGTAGTCTATCCGAAATGACAGGGGCCAACGTCCTGACTTTC. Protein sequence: CASSLSEMTGANVLTF. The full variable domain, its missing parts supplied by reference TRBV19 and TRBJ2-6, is DGGITQSPKYLFRKEGQNVTLSCEQNLNHDAMYWYRQDPGQGLRLIYYSQIVNDFQKGDIAEGYSVSREKKESFPLTVTSAQKNPTAFYLCASSLSEMTGANVLTFGAGSRLTVL.

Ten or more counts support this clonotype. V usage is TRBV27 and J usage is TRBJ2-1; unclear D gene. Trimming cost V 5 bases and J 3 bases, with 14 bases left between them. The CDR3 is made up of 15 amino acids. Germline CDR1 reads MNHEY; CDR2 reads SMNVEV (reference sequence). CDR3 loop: CASSSDNFFYNEQFF. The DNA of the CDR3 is TGTGCCAGCAGTAGCGACAATTTCTTCTACAATGAGCAGTTCTTC.

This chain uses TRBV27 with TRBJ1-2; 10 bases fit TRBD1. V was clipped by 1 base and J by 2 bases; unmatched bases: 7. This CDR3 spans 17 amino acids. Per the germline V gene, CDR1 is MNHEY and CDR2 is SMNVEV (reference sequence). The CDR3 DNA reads TGTGCCAGCAGTTTATGGGCCGGGGACAGGGGCAACTATGGCTACACCTTC. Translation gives CASSLWAGDRGNYGYTF.

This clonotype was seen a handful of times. The CDR3 reads CASSALDSYEQYV. CDR3 nucleotides: TGTGCCAGCTCGGCCCTAGACAGCTACGAGCAGTACGTC. J is TRBJ2-7 and V is TRBV18; a weak D match, TRBD1 (5 bases). The CDR3 covers 13 residues. Germline values: CDR1 KGHSH, CDR2 LQKENI. Deletions cut 6 bases from V and 3 bases from J, with 12 bases between.

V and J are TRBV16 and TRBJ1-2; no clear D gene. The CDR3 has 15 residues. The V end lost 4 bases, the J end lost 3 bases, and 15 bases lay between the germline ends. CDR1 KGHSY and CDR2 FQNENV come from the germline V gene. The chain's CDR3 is CASSRLTTTDYGYTF. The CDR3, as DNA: TGTGCCAGCAGCCGCCTAACGACGACGGACTATGGCTACACCTTC.

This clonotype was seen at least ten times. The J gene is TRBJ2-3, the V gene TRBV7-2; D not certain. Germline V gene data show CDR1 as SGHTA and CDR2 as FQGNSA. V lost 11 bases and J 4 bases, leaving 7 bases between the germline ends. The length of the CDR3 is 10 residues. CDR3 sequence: CAESSDTQYF. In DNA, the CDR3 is TGTGCCGAATCCTCAGATACGCAGTATTTT.

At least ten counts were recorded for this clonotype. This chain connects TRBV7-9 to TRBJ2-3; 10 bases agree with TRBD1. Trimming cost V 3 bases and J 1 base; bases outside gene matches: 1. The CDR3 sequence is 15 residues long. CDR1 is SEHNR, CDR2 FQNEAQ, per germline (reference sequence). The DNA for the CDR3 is TGTGCCAGCAGCTTGACAGGGGGCGGCACAGATACGCAGTATTTT. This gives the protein CASSLTGGGTDTQYF.

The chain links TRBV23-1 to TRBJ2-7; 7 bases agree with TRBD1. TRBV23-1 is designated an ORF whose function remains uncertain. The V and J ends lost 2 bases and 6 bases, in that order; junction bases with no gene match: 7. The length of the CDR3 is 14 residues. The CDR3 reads CASSQPPRQGEQYF. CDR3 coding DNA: TGCGCCAGCAGTCAACCCCCCCGACAGGGCGAGCAGTACTTC.

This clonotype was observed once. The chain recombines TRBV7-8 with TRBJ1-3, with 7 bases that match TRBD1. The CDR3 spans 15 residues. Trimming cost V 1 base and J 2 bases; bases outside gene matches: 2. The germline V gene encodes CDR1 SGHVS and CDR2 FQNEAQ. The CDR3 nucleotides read TGTGCCAGCAGCTTAGGCGGGACAGCTGGAAACACCATATATTTT. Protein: CASSLGGTAGNTIYF.